The 4 T cell receptor beta chains below all came from one sample that was sequenced in a study of blood T cell repertoires in COVID-19. This table comes from immunoSEQ multiplex PCR, and its TCRdb copy is limited to in-frame clones, with some not included. The sample includes over 150,000 clones, 70% to 90% of them seen just once. The material sequenced was peripheral blood. Receptors originate from a middle-aged man with COVID-19, enrolled during active disease.

This chain connects TRBV6-6 to TRBJ1-5; 7 bases line up with TRBD1. Losses at the gene ends were 5 bases for V and 0 bases for J; bases not matched to a gene: 13. Germline CDR1 is MNHNY and CDR2 is SVGAGI (reference sequence). This CDR3 has 18 amino acids. The CDR3 here is CASSRASGTAFSNQPQHF. The CDR3 bases are TGTGCCAGCAGTCGAGCATCCGGGACAGCATTTAGCAATCAGCCCCAGCATTTT.

The chain carries TRBV5-1 and TRBJ2-3; a weak D match, TRBD2 (5 bases). From germline, CDR1 is SGHRS and CDR2 YFSETQ. The CDR3 loop spans 15 amino acids. Deletions cut 4 bases from V and 0 bases from J, with 12 bases between. In DNA, the CDR3 is TGCGCCAGCAGCCGGACTTCAACTAGCACAGATACGCAGTATTTT. The encoded protein is CASSRTSTSTDTQYF.

This clone occurred a few times. This chain uses TRBV27 with TRBJ1-2; the match to TRBD1 covers 9 bases. The CDR3 contains 13 residues. Germline V gene lookup returns CDR1 MNHEY and CDR2 SMNVEV (reference sequence). Trimming removed 6 bases from V and 8 bases from J; junction bases left unmatched: 7. The CDR3 DNA sequence: TGTGCCAGCAGACGGACAGGGGTGGAAGGCTACACCTTC. It encodes CASRRTGVEGYTF.

The J gene is TRBJ2-6, the V gene TRBV27, with D maybe TRBD2 (6 bases). CDR1 and CDR2 (germline): MNHEY, SMNVEV (reference sequence). The CDR3 has 17 amino acids. V shed 8 bases and J shed 1 base, with 18 bases lying between them. The chain's CDR3 is CASSLWGEFSGANVLTF. The CDR3 DNA follows: TGTGCCAGCTCCCTTTGGGGGGAGTTTTCTGGGGCCAACGTCCTGACTTTC. Looking up the rest from reference TRBV27 and TRBJ2-6 gives the full variable domain: EAQVTQNPRYLITVTGKKLTVTCSQNMNHEYMSWYRQDPGLGLRQIYYSMNVEVTDKGDVPEGYKVSRKEKRNFPLILESPSPNQTSLYFCASSLWGEFSGANVLTFGAGSRLTVL.